The 9 T cell receptor beta chains reported below all come from one sample, sequenced in a study of blood T cell repertoires in COVID-19. TCRdb keeps only in-frame clones here, not all; method: immunoSEQ multiplex PCR. The top ten clones hold less than 25% of a sample with approximately 38,000 clones, 80% to 90% of them seen once. The sample comprised peripheral blood. These receptors were obtained from a man aged 50 to 60 with active or convalescent COVID-19.

V usage is TRBV6-5 and J usage is TRBJ2-2, with 7 bases that match TRBD1. Losses at the gene ends were 2 bases for V and 4 bases for J; bases not matched to a gene: 4. The germline V gene encodes CDR1 MNHEY and CDR2 SVGAGI. The CDR3 contains 15 residues. CDR3 DNA: TGTGCCAGCAGTTACGACAGGGCGGGCACCGGGGAGCTGTTTTTT. As protein: CASSYDRAGTGELFF.

Here the CDR3 reads CASSFRWSVEQYF. The CDR3 nucleotides are TGTGCCAGCAGTTTTCGGTGGTCCGTCGAGCAGTACTTC. V and J are TRBV12-3 or TRBV12-4 and TRBJ2-7; D is unclear. V shed 3 bases and J shed 6 bases, with 12 bases lying between them. The CDR3 totals 13 residues.

V gene TRBV6-4 combines with J gene TRBJ2-2, with a weak D call TRBD2 (6 bases). V was trimmed by 3 bases and J by 3 bases, leaving 11 bases between them. Germline values: CDR1 MRHNA, CDR2 SNTAGT. CDR3 length: 15 residues. The CDR3 DNA is TGTGCCAGCAGTGAGCGGGGTCGGGACACCGGGGAGCTGTTTTTT. As protein: CASSERGRDTGELFF.

The chain's CDR3 is CASNGRTGRTREYF. Written as DNA, the CDR3 is TGTGCCAGCAATGGAAGGACAGGCCGTACCCGGGAGTACTTC. The chain recombines TRBV2 with TRBJ2-7; 7 bases map to TRBD1. The CDR3 runs to 14 residues. J gave up 11 bases and V 7 bases, and 17 bases lay outside the gene matches. The germline V gene encodes CDR1 SNHLY and CDR2 FYNNEI.

This sequence joins TRBV19 and TRBJ2-3, with TRBD2 identical over 8 bases. The length of the CDR3 is 18 residues. Germline values: CDR1 LNHDA, CDR2 SQIVND (reference sequence). CDR3 protein: CATSPGREASSSTDTQYF. CDR3 nucleotide sequence: TGTGCTACCTCCCCCGGGCGGGAGGCCTCCTCTAGCACAGATACGCAGTATTTT.

The chain joins TRBV5-1 to TRBJ1-2; D might be TRBD1 (5 bases). The germline CDR1 and CDR2 sequences are SGHRS and YFSETQ. The CDR3 extends over 15 amino acids. Trimming left V 0 bases short and J 3 bases short, with 12 bases between. CDR3: CASSLAGGEHYGYTF. CDR3 DNA: TGCGCCAGCAGCTTGGCCGGAGGGGAGCACTATGGCTACACCTTC.

The chain recombines TRBV3-1 (or the pseudogene TRBV3-2) with TRBJ1-6; a possible D gene is TRBD1 (5 bases). The CDR3 has 14 amino acids. V gave up 1 base and J gave up 11 bases, with 12 bases separating them. The germline V gene encodes CDR1 LGHDT and CDR2 YNNKEL (reference sequence). The CDR3 loop is CASSQVTGEAPLHF. In DNA form, the CDR3 reads TGTGCCAGCAGCCAAGTGACGGGGGAAGCACCCCTCCACTTT.

V usage is TRBV5-1 and J usage is TRBJ2-5; TRBD2 aligns across 8 bases. J was trimmed by 1 base and V by 1 base; bases with no gene match: 3. The CDR3 loop spans 15 amino acids. The V gene's germline CDR1 is SGHRS and CDR2 YFSETQ. In nucleotides, the CDR3 is TGCGCCAGCAGCTTGCCTGGGACTAGCCAAGAGACCCAGTACTTC. It is translated as CASSLPGTSQETQYF.

The chain recombines TRBV5-4 with TRBJ1-1, with D possibly being TRBD1 (5 bases). The CDR3 has 15 amino acids. V lost 4 bases and J lost 0, with 13 bases in between. CDR1 and CDR2 (germline): SGHNT, YYREEE (reference sequence). The CDR3 reads CASSAGKHMNTEAFF. The DNA for the CDR3 is TGTGCCAGCAGCGCAGGGAAACACATGAACACTGAAGCTTTCTTT.